A single sample gave rise to the 12 T cell receptor beta chains below, sequenced in a study of CD8+CD57+ T cells in acquired aplastic anemia. The template for TCR beta VDJ and CDR3 sequence profiling was genomic DNA. TCRdb processed the reads anew with MiXCR; each CDR3 protein has one entry. The table lists some 64,000 distinct CDR3 sequences, 55% of them singletons, with 2% to 3% in the top ten. The sample taken for sequencing was sorted CD4+, CD8+, or CD8+CD57+ T cells (not recorded which) from PBMCs. The receptors stem from a human donor in good health, serving as a control.

This clonotype was seen repeatedly, ten times or more. The genes are TRBV7-9 and TRBJ2-1; either TRBD1 or TRBD2 may supply D (5 bases each). This CDR3 region has 14 residues. The germline gives CDR1 SEHNR, CDR2 FQNEAQ (reference sequence). Trimming pared 4 bases from V and 5 bases from J, leaving 12 bases between. CDR3 DNA: TGTGCCAGCAGCTACACGGGACGGAACAATGAGCAGTTCTTC. The encoded protein is CASSYTGRNNEQFF.

This clonotype came up many times. The chain couples TRBV11-2 to TRBJ2-7, with TRBD1 matching over 7 bases. The CDR3 length is 16 residues. Germline assignment: CDR1 SGHAT and CDR2 FQNNGV. With V trimmed by 5 bases and J by 3 bases, 13 bases remained unmatched. The DNA for the CDR3 is TGTGCCAGCAGCGGGCCGACAGGGAATATCATCTACGAGCAGTACTTC. Amino acids: CASSGPTGNIIYEQYF.

This clonotype has a handful of counts. This sequence joins TRBV2 and TRBJ2-7; TRBD1 or TRBD2 may be the D gene (5 bases each). V lost 7 bases and J lost 3, with 10 bases in between. Germline assignment: CDR1 SNHLY and CDR2 FYNNEI. There are 12 residues in the CDR3. The CDR3 spells CASKGRIYEQYF. The CDR3 DNA is TGTGCCAGCAAGGGACGGATCTACGAGCAGTACTTC.

At least ten counts were recorded for this clonotype. The rearrangement joins TRBV6-5 to TRBJ1-6; TRBD1 might be the D (6 bases). V shed 2 bases and J shed 11 bases, with 13 bases lying between them. Germline CDR1 and CDR2: MNHEY and SVGAGI. The CDR3 sequence is 14 residues long. CDR3 nucleotide sequence: TGTGCCAGCAGTTACAGGGGGACCGGGACACCCCTCCACTTT. It is translated as CASSYRGTGTPLHF.

This chain's CDR3 is CSAYNEQFF. DNA of the CDR3: TGCAGTGCTTATAATGAGCAGTTCTTC. The chain joins TRBV20-1 to TRBJ2-1; D unresolved. The CDR3 has 9 residues. CDR1 and CDR2 from the germline V gene are DFQATT and SNEGSKA (reference sequence). The V and J ends lost 5 bases and 7 bases respectively, with 3 bases between them.

This chain links TRBV27 with TRBJ2-1, with D tentatively TRBD1 or TRBD2 (5 bases each). The CDR3 runs to 19 residues. With 3 bases removed from V and 0 bases from J, the gap between germline ends came to 21 bases. From germline, CDR1 is MNHEY and CDR2 SMNVEV (reference sequence). The CDR3: CASSFQAGPEGSSYNEQFF. The CDR3 nucleotides read TGTGCCAGCAGTTTTCAAGCAGGGCCCGAGGGGAGCTCCTACAATGAGCAGTTCTTC.

This clonotype was detected ten times or more. The chain uses TRBV6-6 and TRBJ2-5; 8 bases fit TRBD2. J was trimmed by 5 bases and V by 2 bases; bases with no gene match: 7. CDR3 length: 15 residues. Per the germline V gene, CDR1 is MNHNY and CDR2 is SVGAGI (reference sequence). As DNA, the CDR3 is TGTGCCAGCAGTTACAAAGCGGGAGTGGAGGAGACCCAGTACTTC. Translated: CASSYKAGVEETQYF.

Only a few counts were recorded for this clonotype. The chain links TRBV19 to TRBJ2-1; D might be TRBD1 (7 bases). Germline CDR1 and CDR2: LNHDA and SQIVND (reference sequence). The CDR3 contains 14 residues. V was shortened by 5 bases and J by 7 bases, with 15 bases between the two germline ends. CDR3 protein: CASSDAGQLNEQFF. The DNA for the CDR3 is TGTGCCAGTAGTGATGCGGGACAGTTGAATGAGCAGTTCTTC.

This clonotype was recorded many times. In nucleotides, the CDR3 is TGTGCCAGCAGCTTGGGGGGGCTCAGAACTGAAGCTTTCTTT. It yields the protein CASSLGGLRTEAFF. The chain carries TRBV5-6 and TRBJ1-1; a weak D match, TRBD1 (6 bases). The CDR3 covers 14 residues. In germline, CDR1 is SGHDT, CDR2 YYEEEE. V lost 0 bases to trimming and J lost 5 bases, with 11 bases between them.

This chain connects TRBV9 to TRBJ2-1; TRBD2 aligns across 7 bases. This CDR3 contains 12 residues. Germline V gene lookup returns CDR1 SGDLS and CDR2 YYNGEE. Unmatched junction bases numbered 2, after V lost 7 bases and J lost 4 bases. The CDR3 bases are TGTGCCAGCCGGGGGGAGTACAATGAGCAGTTCTTC. Amino acids: CASRGEYNEQFF.

This clonotype was seen a handful of times. The V and J genes are TRBV29-1 and TRBJ2-7; 9 nucleotides line up with TRBD2. The CDR3 is made up of 13 amino acids. After removal of 6 bases from V and 6 bases from J, the junction contained 9 bases not matched to a gene. Germline V CDR1 and CDR2: SQVTM, ANQGSEA. CDR3 residues: CSVSGIAGVEQYF. The DNA for the CDR3 is TGCAGCGTAAGTGGAATAGCGGGAGTCGAGCAGTACTTC.

To note about this clonotype: It is unclear where the CDR3 begins or ends on the DNA, so no DNA is shown, and the CDR3 is as TCRdb lists it. This sequence joins TRBV7-3 and TRBJ2-7; TRBD1, the table's D call, lacks a check against the DNA. Including both end residues, the CDR3 is 18 amino acids long. Germline V CDR1 and CDR2: SGHTA, FQGTGA. The CDR3 loop reads CASSFYICSANGGYEQYF.